Reported below is one T cell receptor beta chain. Antigen specificity is unknown. Individual cDNA molecules were tagged with unique molecular identifiers, the study reported. MiXCR, run by TCRdb on the 5' RACE reads, gives a single entry per CDR3 protein. The sample consists of 55,000 to 70,000 distinct CDR3 sequences, about 4.9% of them appearing once. This sample stems from a study of early T cells in non-severe SARS-CoV-2 infection. Study details: The authors sequenced bulk RNA from unsorted whole blood, leaving chains unpaired.

General observations from the study: Anti-spike CD8 responses were favored by VDJdb matching, which missed private and CD4 specificities.

Trimming stripped 7 bases from V and 6 bases from J, with 16 bases between. CDR3 length equals 14 residues. This receptor was identified in an adult who was a healthcare worker with PCR-confirmed SARS-CoV-2 infection or an uninfected control (not recorded which). Sequenced: whole blood. The rearrangement joins TRBV12-3 or TRBV12-4 to TRBJ1-3; tentatively, D is TRBD1 (5 bases). As DNA, the CDR3 is TGTGCCAGCATCCCTAGGGGTAACGCAAACACCATATATTTT. This sequence encodes CASIPRGNANTIYF.